The T cell receptor (beta chain) under discussion was sequenced for a study of shared clonotypes between healthy human individuals. Study conclusions and caveats: On the whole, naive subsets had larger estimated richness than memory subsets had. Non-shared clonotypes displayed generation probabilities falling below those of clonotypes present in all four donors.

As regards this clone: Its antigen is not known.

CD45RO-negative cells were positively selected for CCR7, leaving out terminally differentiated effector memory CD45RA+ cells. Donors had no recently reported acute infections or vaccinations and were HIV-negative. Some clones are missing from TCRdb's copy, which holds only in-frame ones; the method was immunoSEQ multiplex PCR. The data hold about 2,100,000 clones, with 93% observed a single time. The V gene lost 2 bases and the J gene lost 2 bases, with 10 bases spanning the gap. From germline, CDR1 is MDHEN and CDR2 SYDVKM. CDR3 length: 14 residues. The rearrangement links TRBV28 to TRBJ2-7; D remains unclear. This TCR was sampled from a young man in good health. Some clones in this sample may be carry-over from other donors' samples. The sequenced sample consisted of naive CD8+ T cells from PBMCs. The CDR3 DNA sequence: TGTGCCAGCAGTTTACGGACCCCCCCCTACGAGCAGTACTTC. It codes for CASSLRTPPYEQYF. The variable domain in full, completed from reference TRBV28 and TRBJ2-7, reads DVKVTQSSRYLVKRTGEKVFLECVQDMDHENMFWYRQDPGLGLRLIYFSYDVKMKEKGDIPEGYSVSREKKERFSLILESASTNQTSMYLCASSLRTPPYEQYFGPGTRLTVT.